This TCR beta chain was obtained from a study of blood T cell repertoires in COVID-19. About the study: Sources were T cells, B-cell-depleted T cells, or PBMCs; the material itself was cDNA or gDNA.

The CDR3 is made up of 16 amino acids. V lost 2 bases and J lost 3; bases outside the gene matches: 9. Looked up from germline, CDR1 is KGHSH and CDR2 is LQKENI. In the original analysis: The assay estimated nucleated cells by amplifying reference gene primers. Profiled with immunoSEQ multiplex PCR; TCRdb holds only in-frame clones, not every one. The V and J calls and the clone size are those of that table, but D and trimming were determined from the DNA. The profile shows roughly 190,000 clones, about four fifths of them singletons. The specimen sequenced was peripheral blood. The V gene is TRBV18, the J gene TRBJ2-7; 8 bases agree with TRBD1. The sequence was collected from a middle-aged woman with COVID-19, enrolled during active disease. CDR3 sequence: CASSPTDPDRVYEQYF. DNA for the CDR3: TGTGCCAGCTCACCAACCGATCCGGACAGGGTCTACGAGCAGTACTTC.